This is a list of T cell receptor beta chains from one sample in a study of blood T cells in healthy people across ages. MiXCR, applied by TCRdb to the 5' RACE reads, yields one record per CDR3 protein. The table records fewer than 950,000 distinct CDR3 sequences, approximately 35% of them present only once. Source material: blood. The receptors come from a man between 18 and 35 years old in good health. The CDR3 runs from the conserved cysteine through the conserved F or W. The D gene is left open where the match is weak. For some rows the clone size is stated as once, few or many, or as a class when expanded; others skip it.

D gene: TRBD1; clone size: NA; V gene: TRBV20-1; J gene: TRBJ1-4; CDR3 protein: CSPRDRGFEKLFF; CDR3 DNA: TGCAGTCCTAGAGACAGGGGATTTGAAAAACTGTTTTTT
D gene: TRBD1; clone size: many; V gene: TRBV10-3; J gene: TRBJ2-1; CDR3 protein: CAISAGQGFTHEQFF; CDR3 DNA: TGTGCCATCAGTGCGGGACAGGGTTTTACCCATGAGCAGTTCTTC
D gene: TRBD2; clone size: few; V gene: TRBV4-3; J gene: TRBJ2-3; CDR3 protein: CASSRNLAGGGTGTQYF; CDR3 DNA: TGCGCCAGCAGCCGGAATCTGGCGGGGGGCGGCACAGGTACGCAGTATTTT
D gene: NA; clone size: few; V gene: TRBV14; J gene: TRBJ1-2; CDR3 protein: CASSDWDTRRSGYTF; CDR3 DNA: TGTGCCAGCAGCGATTGGGACACTCGTCGGAGCGGCTACACCTTC
D gene: TRBD2; clone size: NA; V gene: TRBV20-1; J gene: TRBJ2-2; CDR3 protein: CSAKSTSGGGELFF; CDR3 DNA: TGCAGTGCCAAATCGACTAGCGGGGGCGGGGAGCTGTTTTTT
D gene: NA; clone size: few; V gene: TRBV12-5; J gene: TRBJ2-1; CDR3 protein: CASGLTYNEQFF; CDR3 DNA: TGTGCTAGTGGTTTGACGTACAATGAGCAGTTCTTC
D gene: NA; clone size: few; V gene: TRBV12-3/TRBV12-4; J gene: TRBJ2-5; CDR3 protein: CASKIEMSLAPQYF; CDR3 DNA: TGTGCCAGCAAGATCGAAATGTCCCTAGCACCACAGTACTTC
D gene: NA; clone size: NA; V gene: TRBV6-2/TRBV6-3; J gene: TRBJ1-1; CDR3 protein: CASSYSSAGVTEAFF; CDR3 DNA: TGTGCCAGCAGTTACTCTAGCGCGGGGGTGACTGAAGCTTTCTTT
D gene: TRBD1; clone size: NA; V gene: TRBV5-1; J gene: TRBJ2-7; CDR3 protein: CASSSGQRGRSYEQYF; CDR3 DNA: TGCGCCAGCAGCTCGGGACAAAGGGGGCGTTCCTACGAGCAGTACTTC
D gene: TRBD2; clone size: many; V gene: TRBV12-3/TRBV12-4; J gene: TRBJ2-7; CDR3 protein: CASRRTSGGYEQYF; CDR3 DNA: TGTGCCAGCAGAAGGACTAGCGGGGGATACGAGCAGTACTTC
D gene: TRBD2; clone size: NA; V gene: TRBV4-2; J gene: TRBJ2-1; CDR3 protein: CASSQGSTSGGEQFF; CDR3 DNA: TGTGCCAGCAGCCAAGGTTCGACTAGCGGGGGGGAGCAGTTCTTC
D gene: NA; clone size: few; V gene: TRBV4-3; J gene: TRBJ2-7; CDR3 protein: CASSQGSHYEQYF; CDR3 DNA: TGCGCCAGCAGCCAAGGTTCCCATTATGAGCAGTACTTC
D gene: NA; clone size: NA; V gene: TRBV11-3; J gene: TRBJ2-7; CDR3 protein: CASSRPLGEQYF; CDR3 DNA: TGTGCCAGCTCCCGACCCCTGGGGGAGCAGTACTTC
D gene: TRBD1; clone size: few; V gene: TRBV20-1; J gene: TRBJ1-2; CDR3 protein: CSAILRDSYGYTF; CDR3 DNA: TGCAGTGCTATCCTCCGGGACAGCTATGGCTACACCTTC
D gene: NA; clone size: NA; V gene: TRBV4-2; J gene: TRBJ1-4; CDR3 protein: CASSQDVWLNEKLFF; CDR3 DNA: TGTGCCAGCAGCCAAGATGTATGGCTTAATGAAAAACTGTTTTTT
D gene: NA; clone size: NA; V gene: TRBV29-1; J gene: TRBJ2-2; CDR3 protein: CSVEEPAENGGELFF; CDR3 DNA: TGCAGCGTTGAAGAGCCGGCAGAAAACGGCGGGGAGCTGTTTTTT
D gene: NA; clone size: NA; V gene: TRBV10-3; J gene: TRBJ2-1; CDR3 protein: CATCPDDYNEQFF; CDR3 DNA: TGTGCCACCTGCCCCGATGACTACAATGAGCAGTTCTTC
D gene: NA; clone size: NA; V gene: TRBV18; J gene: TRBJ1-3; CDR3 protein: CASSPGQGTSGNTIYF; CDR3 DNA: TGTGCCAGCTCACCAGGGCAGGGGACCTCTGGAAACACCATATATTTT
D gene: NA; clone size: NA; V gene: TRBV11-2; J gene: TRBJ2-7; CDR3 protein: CASSSYQGNEQYF; CDR3 DNA: TGTGCCAGCAGCTCCTATCAGGGGAATGAGCAGTACTTC
D gene: NA; clone size: once; V gene: TRBV24-1; J gene: TRBJ2-2; CDR3 protein: CATSEQGTGELFF; CDR3 DNA: TGTGCCACCAGTGAGCAAGGAACCGGGGAGCTGTTTTTT
D gene: NA; clone size: NA; V gene: TRBV5-5; J gene: TRBJ2-2; CDR3 protein: CASSAGSLGDTGELFF; CDR3 DNA: TGTGCCAGCAGCGCCGGTTCCCTCGGGGACACCGGGGAGCTGTTTTTT
D gene: TRBD1; clone size: many; V gene: TRBV20-1; J gene: TRBJ2-7; CDR3 protein: CSARDRFLGQGAYEQYF; CDR3 DNA: TGCAGTGCTAGAGATCGTTTTTTGGGACAGGGAGCCTACGAGCAGTACTTC
D gene: NA; clone size: NA; V gene: TRBV4-2; J gene: TRBJ1-1; CDR3 protein: CASSQGGARENTEAFF; CDR3 DNA: TGTGCCAGCAGCCAAGGCGGGGCCAGAGAGAACACTGAAGCTTTCTTT
D gene: NA; clone size: few; V gene: TRBV5-6; J gene: TRBJ2-7; CDR3 protein: CASSLVGPGYEQYF; CDR3 DNA: TGTGCCAGCAGCTTGGTAGGGCCGGGATACGAGCAGTACTTC
D gene: NA; clone size: NA; V gene: TRBV4-1; J gene: TRBJ2-7; CDR3 protein: CASSPQETGYYTYEQYF; CDR3 DNA: TGCGCCAGCAGCCCTCAAGAAACAGGGTACTACACCTACGAGCAGTACTTC
D gene: NA; clone size: NA; V gene: TRBV7-3; J gene: TRBJ2-5; CDR3 protein: CASSLTTGSQETQYF; CDR3 DNA: TGTGCCAGCAGCTTAACGACTGGGTCACAAGAGACCCAGTACTTC
D gene: NA; clone size: NA; V gene: TRBV7-2; J gene: TRBJ2-5; CDR3 protein: CASSLAARGVKTQYF; CDR3 DNA: TGTGCCAGCAGCTTAGCGGCCAGGGGGGTTAAGACCCAGTACTTC
D gene: NA; clone size: few; V gene: TRBV14; J gene: TRBJ2-3; CDR3 protein: CASSQGILGGDTQYF; CDR3 DNA: TGTGCCAGCAGCCAAGGAATACTTGGCGGAGATACGCAGTATTTT
D gene: TRBD2; clone size: NA; V gene: TRBV19; J gene: TRBJ2-5; CDR3 protein: CASKERGAPETQYF; CDR3 DNA: TGTGCCAGTAAGGAGCGGGGGGCCCCAGAGACCCAGTACTTC
D gene: NA; clone size: many; V gene: TRBV6-5; J gene: TRBJ1-2; CDR3 protein: CASKEGVYGYTF; CDR3 DNA: TGTGCCAGCAAAGAGGGCGTCTATGGCTACACCTTC
D gene: TRBD1; clone size: NA; V gene: TRBV20-1; J gene: TRBJ1-6; CDR3 protein: CSAREIGTDNSPLHF; CDR3 DNA: TGCAGTGCTAGAGAAATAGGGACAGATAATTCACCCCTCCACTTT
D gene: NA; clone size: few; V gene: TRBV7-8; J gene: TRBJ1-4; CDR3 protein: CASSLAAPWGFGYEKLFF; CDR3 DNA: TGTGCCAGCAGCTTAGCGGCCCCGTGGGGGTTCGGTTATGAAAAACTGTTTTTT
D gene: NA; clone size: NA; V gene: TRBV7-6; J gene: TRBJ2-3; CDR3 protein: CASSLASATDTQYF; CDR3 DNA: TGTGCCAGCAGCTTAGCGTCAGCCACAGATACGCAGTATTTT
D gene: NA; clone size: NA; V gene: TRBV12-3/TRBV12-4; J gene: TRBJ2-5; CDR3 protein: CASSPRPWSETQYF; CDR3 DNA: TGTGCCAGCAGTCCAAGGCCCTGGTCGGAGACCCAGTACTTC
D gene: NA; clone size: few; V gene: TRBV7-7; J gene: TRBJ2-1; CDR3 protein: CASSSHLGDNEQFF; CDR3 DNA: TGTGCTAGCAGCTCTCACCTGGGAGACAATGAGCAGTTCTTC
D gene: NA; clone size: few; V gene: TRBV6-5; J gene: TRBJ1-4; CDR3 protein: CASSYSRAGDLSDEKLFF; CDR3 DNA: TGTGCCAGCAGTTACTCGAGGGCAGGAGATCTTTCTGATGAAAAACTGTTTTTT
D gene: NA; clone size: few; V gene: TRBV27; J gene: TRBJ2-3; CDR3 protein: CASSPAASADTQYF; CDR3 DNA: TGTGCCAGCAGCCCTGCCGCGTCGGCAGATACGCAGTATTTT
D gene: NA; clone size: many; V gene: TRBV25-1; J gene: TRBJ2-1; CDR3 protein: CASSGAQGYNEQFF; CDR3 DNA: TGTGCCAGCAGTGGGGCTCAGGGGTACAATGAGCAGTTCTTC
D gene: NA; clone size: NA; V gene: TRBV7-2; J gene: TRBJ2-3; CDR3 protein: CASSLTVAASTDTQYF; CDR3 DNA: TGTGCCAGCAGCTTAACGGTAGCGGCTAGCACAGATACGCAGTATTTT
D gene: TRBD2; clone size: NA; V gene: TRBV4-3; J gene: TRBJ2-3; CDR3 protein: CASSQAVAGGLDTQYF; CDR3 DNA: TGCGCCAGCAGCCAAGCTGTAGCGGGGGGGTTGGATACGCAGTATTTT
D gene: NA; clone size: many; V gene: TRBV20-1; J gene: TRBJ2-1; CDR3 protein: CSAIGTPEYNEQFF; CDR3 DNA: TGCAGTGCTATCGGGACTCCGGAATACAATGAGCAGTTCTTC
D gene: TRBD2; clone size: NA; V gene: TRBV27; J gene: TRBJ2-1; CDR3 protein: CASSPPGTRFEGDEQFF; CDR3 DNA: TGTGCCAGCAGTCCACCCGGGACTAGATTCGAAGGGGATGAGCAGTTCTTC
D gene: NA; clone size: few; V gene: TRBV12-3/TRBV12-4; J gene: TRBJ1-1; CDR3 protein: CASSPGTQNTEAFF; CDR3 DNA: TGTGCCAGCAGCCCCGGGACACAGAACACTGAAGCTTTCTTT
D gene: NA; clone size: NA; V gene: TRBV11-2; J gene: TRBJ2-1; CDR3 protein: CASSLDQGQGSEQFF; CDR3 DNA: TGTGCCAGCAGCTTAGATCAGGGGCAGGGCAGTGAGCAGTTCTTC
D gene: NA; clone size: many; V gene: TRBV6-5; J gene: TRBJ2-3; CDR3 protein: CASSYTPPGTSNTDTQYF; CDR3 DNA: TGTGCCAGCAGTTATACTCCCCCTGGGACTTCCAACACAGATACGCAGTATTTT
D gene: NA; clone size: NA; V gene: TRBV5-1; J gene: TRBJ2-1; CDR3 protein: CASSLSTSRGYDEQFF; CDR3 DNA: TGCGCCAGCAGCTTGTCAACGAGCAGGGGATATGATGAGCAGTTCTTC
D gene: TRBD2; clone size: NA; V gene: TRBV10-3; J gene: TRBJ2-5; CDR3 protein: CAIRVWREGQETQYF; CDR3 DNA: TGTGCCATCAGGGTATGGAGGGAGGGACAAGAGACCCAGTACTTC
D gene: NA; clone size: many; V gene: TRBV4-2; J gene: TRBJ2-3; CDR3 protein: CASSQVPADTQYF; CDR3 DNA: TGTGCCAGCAGCCAAGTACCCGCAGATACGCAGTATTTT
D gene: NA; clone size: many; V gene: TRBV4-1; J gene: TRBJ1-2; CDR3 protein: CASSQGDQGNYGYTF; CDR3 DNA: TGCGCCAGCAGCCAAGGGGACCAGGGTAACTATGGCTACACCTTC
D gene: NA; clone size: NA; V gene: TRBV27; J gene: TRBJ2-1; CDR3 protein: CASSLRRKDGALYNEQFF; CDR3 DNA: TGTGCCAGCAGTTTAAGGCGAAAAGACGGGGCACTCTACAATGAGCAGTTCTTC
D gene: NA; clone size: many; V gene: TRBV7-9; J gene: TRBJ2-3; CDR3 protein: CASSFVPTDTQYF; CDR3 DNA: TGTGCCAGCAGCTTCGTCCCGACAGATACGCAGTATTTT
D gene: NA; clone size: NA; V gene: TRBV11-2; J gene: TRBJ2-6; CDR3 protein: CASSQISGANVLTF; CDR3 DNA: TGTGCCAGCAGCCAGATTTCTGGGGCCAACGTCCTGACTTTC
D gene: NA; clone size: few; V gene: TRBV5-1; J gene: TRBJ2-3; CDR3 protein: CASSASTGPLTDTQYF; CDR3 DNA: TGCGCCAGCAGCGCCTCGACAGGACCACTCACAGATACGCAGTATTTT
D gene: NA; clone size: NA; V gene: TRBV7-9; J gene: TRBJ2-1; CDR3 protein: CASSSPQGIGNEQFF; CDR3 DNA: TGTGCCAGCAGCTCCCCCCAGGGAATTGGCAATGAGCAGTTCTTC
D gene: NA; clone size: few; V gene: TRBV6-2/TRBV6-3; J gene: TRBJ2-5; CDR3 protein: CASSYSRTVGTQYF; CDR3 DNA: TGTGCCAGCAGTTACTCGCGGACGGTGGGGACCCAGTACTTC
D gene: TRBD2; clone size: few; V gene: TRBV12-3/TRBV12-4; J gene: TRBJ2-7; CDR3 protein: CASIVGAGVYNEQYF; CDR3 DNA: TGTGCCAGCATAGTTGGGGCGGGGGTCTACAATGAGCAGTACTTC
D gene: TRBD2; clone size: NA; V gene: TRBV6-5; J gene: TRBJ2-4; CDR3 protein: CASSSGGVRQYF; CDR3 DNA: TGTGCCAGCAGTTCCGGGGGGGTAAGGCAGTACTTC